Each of the 30 T cell receptor beta chains below was sequenced from the same sample in a study of blood T cell repertoires in COVID-19. Repertoires were generated with immunoSEQ multiplex PCR, while TCRdb's copy carries only in-frame clones and drops some. The profile shows around 42,000 clones, 90% of them singletons. Sequenced input: peripheral blood. The receptors shown here come from a man in his fifties or sixties with active COVID-19.

The chain combines TRBV5-8 with TRBJ1-1, with D unresolved. The CDR3 runs to 13 residues. Trimming left V 4 bases short and J 2 bases short, with 9 bases between. Germline V CDR1 and CDR2: SGHTS, YDEGEE. The CDR3 sequence is CASSQAHNTEAFF. For the CDR3, the DNA is TGTGCCAGCAGCCAGGCGCACAACACTGAAGCTTTCTTT.

This clone was seen a few times. V is TRBV3-1 (or the pseudogene TRBV3-2) and J is TRBJ1-1, with 7 bases that match TRBD1. From germline, CDR1 is LGHDT and CDR2 YNNKEL (reference sequence). The CDR3 is 15 residues long. V was clipped by 4 bases and J by 4 bases; unmatched bases: 9. The CDR3 is CASSPPTGYGTEAFF. The CDR3 region has the DNA TGTGCCAGCAGCCCCCCGACAGGGTACGGCACTGAAGCTTTCTTT.

The genes are TRBV14 and TRBJ1-4, with 10 positions matching TRBD1. Trimming took 5 bases from V and 0 from J; bases not matched to a gene: 15. The CDR3 has 20 residues. From germline, CDR1 is SGHDN and CDR2 FVKESK. CDR3 coding DNA: TGTGCCAGCAGCGGCTCCGGGACAGGGGCTTCTTTTGCAACTAATGAAAAACTGTTTTTT. Protein: CASSGSGTGASFATNEKLFF.

This clone occurred once. The chain couples TRBV6-1 to TRBJ1-5; D not certain. CDR1 and CDR2 (germline): MNHNS, SASEGT. The CDR3 has 15 residues. V was clipped by 1 base and J by 6 bases, with 13 bases between them. The CDR3 coding sequence is TGTGCCAGCAGTGAAGGGCCTATAGGCGGTCAGCCCCAGCATTTT. This encodes CASSEGPIGGQPQHF.

A word on this clone: Its ends do not fully match the called genes, so a read error is possible. The chain links TRBV10-3 to TRBJ1-5, with D perhaps matching TRBD1 (6 bases). This CDR3 has 13 residues. Germline CDR1 is ENHRY and CDR2 is SYGVKD. DNA for the CDR3: TGTGTCATCAGGGAACAGGGAAATCAGCCCCAGCATTTT. This translates into CVIREQGNQPQHF.

V is TRBV12-3 or TRBV12-4 and J is TRBJ1-2; maybe TRBD1 (6 bases). This CDR3 region has 13 residues. Trimming cost V 7 bases and J 5 bases, with 14 bases left between them. CDR3 nucleotides: TGTGCCAGCACCTTGCGGGGGCTGTATGGCTACACCTTC. It encodes CASTLRGLYGYTF.

The sample holds a few counts of this clone. The chain joins TRBV6-4 to TRBJ2-3, with 11 nucleotides matching TRBD2. In germline, CDR1 is MRHNA, CDR2 SNTAGT. V gave up 5 bases and J gave up 6 bases; unmatched junction bases: 7. This CDR3 region has 15 residues. The CDR3 region has the DNA TGTGCCAGCAGTTACCTAGCGGGGGGTGCGGATACGCAGTATTTT. Protein: CASSYLAGGADTQYF.

V usage is TRBV15 and J usage is TRBJ1-1; 7 bases are shared with TRBD1. The CDR3 totals 16 residues. Trimming removed 1 base from V and 6 bases from J; junction bases left unmatched: 11. Germline V gene data show CDR1 as LNHNV and CDR2 as YYDKDF (reference sequence). CDR3 nucleotides: TGTGCCACCAGCAGAGGGAGTGGCAGGGGGGTGGCTGAAGCTTTCTTT. Translation: CATSRGSGRGVAEAFF.

The rearrangement joins TRBV2 to TRBJ2-2; 11 nucleotides line up with TRBD2. Germline values: CDR1 SNHLY, CDR2 FYNNEI. The CDR3 has 15 amino acids. The J segment lost 6 bases and the V segment lost 4 bases, leaving 4 bases of the junction unmatched. CDR3 loop: CASSVLAGEAGELFF. As DNA, the CDR3 is TGTGCCAGCAGTGTACTAGCGGGGGAGGCCGGGGAGCTGTTTTTT.

The chain joins TRBV7-2 to TRBJ1-2, with 10 bases aligning to TRBD1. The trim removed 7 bases at V and 6 bases at J, leaving 14 bases unmatched. Germline CDR1 reads SGHTA; CDR2 reads FQGNSA. This CDR3 region has 16 residues. CDR3 in amino acids: CASKKTGGATSDGYTF. In DNA, the CDR3 is TGTGCCAGCAAGAAGACAGGGGGCGCGACGTCGGATGGCTACACCTTC. The complete variable domain, with remaining parts taken from reference TRBV7-2 and TRBJ1-2, reads GAGVSQSPSNKVTEKGKDVELRCDPISGHTALYWYRQSLGQGLEFLIYFQGNSAPDKSGLPSDRFSAERTGGSVSTLTIQRTQQEDSAVYLCASKKTGGATSDGYTFGSGTRLTVV.

The chain combines TRBV27 with TRBJ1-2; 8 bases agree with TRBD1. Germline V gene lookup returns CDR1 MNHEY and CDR2 SMNVEV (reference sequence). After removal of 6 bases from V and 0 bases from J, the junction contained 6 bases not matched to a gene. The CDR3 has 15 residues. CDR3 region: CASSRDRRANYGYTF. The CDR3 coding sequence is TGTGCCAGCAGCAGGGACAGGAGAGCTAACTATGGCTACACCTTC.

This clone was observed a few times. A read error may account for a junction end that differs from germline. The chain links TRBV7-9 to TRBJ1-6; 7 bases line up with TRBD1. CDR1 and CDR2 (germline): SEHNR, FQNEAQ (reference sequence). This CDR3 contains 16 residues. This CDR3 is CASSFRTGGLHSPLHF. The CDR3 DNA follows: TGTGCCAGCAGCTTCCGGACAGGAGGGCTTCATTCGCCCCTCCACTTT.

This chain uses TRBV27 with TRBJ1-2; 9 bases align to TRBD1. V dropped 6 bases and J dropped 7; count of bases not matched to a gene: 9. This CDR3 spans 14 amino acids. CDR1 and CDR2 from the germline V gene are MNHEY and SMNVEV (reference sequence). The CDR3 reads CASSLGQGKIGYTF. The CDR3 nucleotides read TGTGCCAGCAGCCTGGGACAGGGAAAGATTGGCTACACCTTC.

This chain joins TRBV28 and TRBJ1-5; D is perhaps TRBD1 (6 bases). V lost 2 bases, J lost 6 bases, and 14 bases lay in between. CDR3 size: 15 residues. From germline, CDR1 is MDHEN and CDR2 SYDVKM. CDR3 loop: CASSLPTGSSQPQHF. The CDR3 DNA reads as TGTGCCAGCAGTTTACCTACAGGGTCAAGTCAGCCCCAGCATTTT.

The rearrangement joins TRBV5-6 to TRBJ2-1; 10 bases map to TRBD1. V was pared by 10 bases and J by 5 bases, with 18 bases of the junction left unmatched. CDR1 is SGHDT, CDR2 YYEEEE, per germline. The CDR3 is made up of 17 amino acids. The CDR3 sequence is CAVNRATGGFGNNEQFF. DNA of the CDR3: TGTGCCGTAAATCGCGCGACAGGGGGCTTCGGTAACAATGAGCAGTTCTTC. Variable domain in full (rest from reference TRBV5-6 and TRBJ2-1): DAGVTQSPTHLIKTRGQQVTLRCSPKSGHDTVSWYQQALGQGPQFIFQYYEEEERQRGNFPDRFSGHQFPNYSSELNVNALLLGDSALYLCAVNRATGGFGNNEQFFGPGTRLTVL.

The chain recombines TRBV28 with TRBJ2-1, with 12 bases matching TRBD2. Trimming at V came to 6 bases and at J to 9 bases, leaving 9 bases not matched to a gene. The CDR3 loop spans 15 amino acids. Germline V CDR1 and CDR2: MDHEN, SYDVKM. The CDR3, as DNA: TGTGCCAGCAGCCCTACTAGCGGGGGGCGTCTTGAGCAGTTCTTC. This codes for CASSPTSGGRLEQFF.

This sequence joins TRBV19 and TRBJ2-7, with TRBD2 identical over 7 bases. CDR1 is LNHDA and CDR2 is SQIVND in the germline V gene (reference sequence). The CDR3 sequence is 15 residues long. Trimming took 5 bases from V and 3 from J; bases not matched to a gene: 10. CDR3 loop: CASSAERGRVYEQYF. CDR3 sequence (DNA): TGTGCCAGTAGTGCGGAGCGGGGACGCGTCTACGAGCAGTACTTC.

This sequence joins TRBV18 and TRBJ2-3, with 11 bases aligning to TRBD1. The trim removed 3 bases at V and 4 bases at J, leaving 3 bases unmatched. The CDR3 extends over 15 amino acids. Germline CDR1 is KGHSH and CDR2 is LQKENI. The DNA of the CDR3 is TGTGCCAGCTCACCCGGGACAGGGGGATCAGATACGCAGTATTTT. Its translation: CASSPGTGGSDTQYF. Variable domain in full (rest from reference TRBV18 and TRBJ2-3): NAGVMQNPRHLVRRRGQEARLRCSPMKGHSHVYWYRQLPEEGLKFMVYLQKENIIDESGMPKERFSAEFPKEGPSILRIQQVVRGDSAAYFCASSPGTGGSDTQYFGPGTRLTVL.

V and J are TRBV5-1 and TRBJ2-5; a possible D gene is TRBD2 (7 bases). In germline, CDR1 is SGHRS, CDR2 YFSETQ. The V end lost 4 bases, the J end lost 5 bases, and 15 bases lay between the germline ends. The CDR3 totals 14 residues. CDR3: CASSRTGGGETQYF. DNA for the CDR3: TGCGCCAGCAGCCGGACGGGGGGCGGGGAGACCCAGTACTTC.

The chain has TRBV20-1 and TRBJ2-7; possible D gene TRBD2, 6 bases. Trimming pared 7 bases from V and 3 bases from J, leaving 10 bases between. The CDR3 contains 11 residues. Looked up from germline, CDR1 is DFQATT and CDR2 is SNEGSKA (reference sequence). In nucleotides, the CDR3 is TGCAGTGGGCGGGACTTCTACGAGCAGTACTTC. It encodes CSGRDFYEQYF.

The chain uses TRBV29-1 and TRBJ2-3; 14 bases align to TRBD2. Germline V gene sequence: CDR1 SQVTM, CDR2 ANQGSEA. The CDR3 is 16 residues long. J lost 2 bases, V lost 7 bases, and 8 bases had no gene match. CDR3 residues: CSAKVTSGGDTDTQYF. The CDR3 DNA reads as TGCAGCGCCAAGGTGACTAGCGGGGGGGACACAGATACGCAGTATTTT.

V gene TRBV6-1 combines with J gene TRBJ2-5; D gene uncertain. Trimming cost V 0 bases and J 0 bases, with 11 bases left between them. The germline V gene encodes CDR1 MNHNS and CDR2 SASEGT. This CDR3 is 16 amino acids long. The CDR3 protein is CASSEALVGDQETQYF. The CDR3 region has the DNA TGTGCCAGCAGTGAAGCTCTAGTTGGCGACCAAGAGACCCAGTACTTC.

This chain connects TRBV7-2 to TRBJ1-3; a weak D match, TRBD1 (5 bases). Germline CDR1 is SGHTA and CDR2 is FQGNSA. V was shortened by 1 base and J by 0 bases, with 10 bases between the two germline ends. There are 16 residues in the CDR3. The CDR3, as DNA: TGTGCCAGCAGCTTAGTAGGGGCCCACTCTGGAAACACCATATATTTT. This translates into CASSLVGAHSGNTIYF.

The gene calls are TRBV27 and TRBJ1-1; D ambiguous. V lost 5 bases and J lost 0, with 16 bases in between. From germline, CDR1 is MNHEY and CDR2 SMNVEV (reference sequence). This CDR3 region has 16 residues. Here the CDR3 reads CASSQYSLSLNTEAFF. The CDR3 DNA reads as TGTGCCAGCAGTCAGTACAGCCTAAGCTTGAACACTGAAGCTTTCTTT.

The chain has TRBV12-3 or TRBV12-4 and TRBJ1-2, with unresolved D. V lost 3 bases, J lost 2 bases, and 7 bases lay in between. The CDR3 length is 13 residues. For the CDR3, the DNA is TGTGCCAGCAGTTTCGGGAGAAACTATGGCTACACCTTC. Amino acids: CASSFGRNYGYTF.

This clone showed up just once. V is TRBV11-2 and J is TRBJ2-1; 9 nucleotides agree with TRBD2. The CDR3 sequence is 16 residues long. CDR1 is SGHAT and CDR2 is FQNNGV in the germline V gene. The trim removed 3 bases at V and 8 bases at J, leaving 11 bases unmatched. Here the CDR3 DNA reads TGTGCCAGCAGCTTTCAACCGGGACTAGCTGCCCATGAGCAGTTCTTC. Translation: CASSFQPGLAAHEQFF.

V and J are TRBV7-3 and TRBJ2-1, with 8 positions matching TRBD2. J lost 8 bases, V lost 5 bases, and 11 bases had no gene match. Germline lookup yields CDR1 SGHTA and CDR2 FQGTGA. The CDR3 covers 15 residues. This CDR3 reads CASSTVAGGIYEQFF. CDR3 bases: TGTGCCAGCAGCACGGTCGCGGGGGGTATCTATGAGCAGTTCTTC.

The genes are TRBV5-6 and TRBJ1-2; TRBD1 is a possible D gene (5 bases). This CDR3 is built from 13 residues. The germline gives CDR1 SGHDT, CDR2 YYEEEE. Deletions cut 4 bases from V and 10 bases from J, with 17 bases between. CDR3 residues: CASSPEGTLTYTF. The CDR3 DNA is TGTGCCAGCAGCCCGGAGGGGACCCTGACCTACACCTTC. Combining the CDR3 with reference TRBV5-6 and TRBJ1-2 gives the whole variable domain DAGVTQSPTHLIKTRGQQVTLRCSPKSGHDTVSWYQQALGQGPQFIFQYYEEEERQRGNFPDRFSGHQFPNYSSELNVNALLLGDSALYLCASSPEGTLTYTFGSGTRLTVV.

V usage is TRBV11-2 and J usage is TRBJ2-4; D is uncertain. The V end lost 6 bases, the J end lost 3 bases, and 9 bases lay between the germline ends. CDR3 length: 13 residues. Germline CDR1 and CDR2: SGHAT and FQNNGV. The CDR3 reads CASRPLGKNIQYF. DNA for the CDR3: TGTGCCAGCAGACCCCTAGGCAAAAACATTCAGTACTTC. Full variable domain (remainder filled in from reference TRBV11-2 and TRBJ2-4): EAGVAQSPRYKIIEKRQSVAFWCNPISGHATLYWYQQILGQGPKLLIQFQNNGVVDDSQLPKDRFSAERLKGVDSTLKIQPAKLEDSAVYLCASRPLGKNIQYFGAGTRLSVL.

The chain combines TRBV6-2 or TRBV6-3 with TRBJ1-1; 8 nucleotides match TRBD1. In germline, CDR1 is MNHEY, CDR2 SVGEGT. V lost 2 bases and J lost 11; bases outside the gene matches: 10. The CDR3 length is 14 residues. CDR3 sequence (DNA): TGTGCCAGCAGTTACGCGGACAGGGTTACTGGTGCTTTCTTT. Encoded protein: CASSYADRVTGAFF.